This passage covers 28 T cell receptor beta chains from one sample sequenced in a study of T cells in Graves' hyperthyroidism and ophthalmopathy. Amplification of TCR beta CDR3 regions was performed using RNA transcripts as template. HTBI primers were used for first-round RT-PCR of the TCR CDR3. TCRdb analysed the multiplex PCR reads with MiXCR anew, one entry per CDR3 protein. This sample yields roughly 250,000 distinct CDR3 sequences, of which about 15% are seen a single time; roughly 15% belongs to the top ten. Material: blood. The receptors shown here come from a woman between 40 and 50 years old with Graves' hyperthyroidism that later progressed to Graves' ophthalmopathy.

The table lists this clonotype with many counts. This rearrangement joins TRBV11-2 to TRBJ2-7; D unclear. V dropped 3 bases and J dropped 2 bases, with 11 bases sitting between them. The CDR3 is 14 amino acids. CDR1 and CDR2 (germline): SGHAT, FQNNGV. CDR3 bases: TGTGCCAGCAGCTTTTCCGGGCCCCCCTACGAGCAGTACTTC. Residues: CASSFSGPPYEQYF. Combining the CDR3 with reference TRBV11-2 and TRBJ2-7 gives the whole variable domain EAGVAQSPRYKIIEKRQSVAFWCNPISGHATLYWYQQILGQGPKLLIQFQNNGVVDDSQLPKDRFSAERLKGVDSTLKIQPAKLEDSAVYLCASSFSGPPYEQYFGPGTRLTVT.

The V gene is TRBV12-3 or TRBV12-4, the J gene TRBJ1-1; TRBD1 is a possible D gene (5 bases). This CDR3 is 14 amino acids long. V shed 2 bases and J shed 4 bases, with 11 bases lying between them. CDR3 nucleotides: TGTGCCAGCAGTTTAAAGGGACGCTTCACTGAAGCTTTCTTT. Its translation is CASSLKGRFTEAFF.

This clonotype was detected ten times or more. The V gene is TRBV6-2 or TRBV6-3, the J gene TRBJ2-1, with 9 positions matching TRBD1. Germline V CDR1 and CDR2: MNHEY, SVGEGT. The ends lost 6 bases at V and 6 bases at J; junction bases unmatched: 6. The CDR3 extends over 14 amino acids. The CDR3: CASRQTGGSNEQFF. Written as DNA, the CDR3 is TGTGCCAGCAGGCAGACAGGGGGTAGCAATGAGCAGTTCTTC.

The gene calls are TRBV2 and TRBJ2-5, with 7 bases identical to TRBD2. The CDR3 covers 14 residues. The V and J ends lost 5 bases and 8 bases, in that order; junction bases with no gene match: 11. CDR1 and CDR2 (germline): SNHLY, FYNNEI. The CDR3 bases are TGTGCCAGCAGTAGGTCGGGGGGTGCCCCCACCCAGTACTTC. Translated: CASSRSGGAPTQYF.

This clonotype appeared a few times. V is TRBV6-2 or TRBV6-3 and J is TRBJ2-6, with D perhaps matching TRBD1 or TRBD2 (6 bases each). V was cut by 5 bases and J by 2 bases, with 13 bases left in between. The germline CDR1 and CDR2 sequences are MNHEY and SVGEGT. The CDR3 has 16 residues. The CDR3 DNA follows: TGTGCCAGCAGTAGAAACAGGGAGGCTGGGGCCAACGTCCTGACTTTC. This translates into CASSRNREAGANVLTF.

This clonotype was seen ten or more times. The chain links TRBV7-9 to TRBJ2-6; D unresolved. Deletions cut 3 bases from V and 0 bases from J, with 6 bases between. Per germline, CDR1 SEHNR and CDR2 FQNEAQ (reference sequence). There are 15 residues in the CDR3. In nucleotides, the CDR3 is TGTGCCAGCAGCTTCAGTCGCTCTGGGGCCAACGTCCTGACTTTC. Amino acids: CASSFSRSGANVLTF.

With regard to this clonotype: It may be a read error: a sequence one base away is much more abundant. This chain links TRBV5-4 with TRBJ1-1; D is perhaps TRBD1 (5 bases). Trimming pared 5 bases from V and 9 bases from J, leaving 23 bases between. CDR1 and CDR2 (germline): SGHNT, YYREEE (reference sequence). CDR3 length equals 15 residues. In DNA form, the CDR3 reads TGTGCCAGCAGGACCCTCGGGGGAGGGAGGACTCAAGCTTTCTTT. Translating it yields CASRTLGGGRTQAFF.

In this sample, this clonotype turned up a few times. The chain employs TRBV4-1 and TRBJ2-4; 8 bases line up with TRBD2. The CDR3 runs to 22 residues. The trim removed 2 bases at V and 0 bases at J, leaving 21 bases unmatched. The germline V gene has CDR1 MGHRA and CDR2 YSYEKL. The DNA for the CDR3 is TGCGCCAGCAGCCAACCGGGACACGTCTGGAGAGCGGGAGATTTAGCCAAAAACATTCAGTACTTC. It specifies CASSQPGHVWRAGDLAKNIQYF.

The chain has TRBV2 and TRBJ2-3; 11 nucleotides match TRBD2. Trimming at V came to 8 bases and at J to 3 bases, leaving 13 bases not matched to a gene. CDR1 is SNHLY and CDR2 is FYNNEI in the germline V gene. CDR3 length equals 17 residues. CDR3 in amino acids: CASATSGRGLGTDTQYF. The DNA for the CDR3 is TGTGCCAGCGCTACTAGCGGGAGAGGGCTGGGGACAGATACGCAGTATTTT.

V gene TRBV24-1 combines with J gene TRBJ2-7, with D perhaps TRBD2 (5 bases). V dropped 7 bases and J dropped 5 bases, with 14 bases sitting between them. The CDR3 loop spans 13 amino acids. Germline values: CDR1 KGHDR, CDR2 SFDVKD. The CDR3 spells CATSGELNHEQYF. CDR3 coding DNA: TGTGCCACCAGCGGGGAGCTGAACCACGAGCAGTACTTC.

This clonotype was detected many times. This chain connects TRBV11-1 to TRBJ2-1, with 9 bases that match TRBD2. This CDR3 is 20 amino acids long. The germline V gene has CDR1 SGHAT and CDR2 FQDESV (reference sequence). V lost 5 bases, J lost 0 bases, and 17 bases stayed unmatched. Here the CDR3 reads CASSGRVRTSVTSSYNEQFF. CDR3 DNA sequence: TGTGCCAGCAGCGGGAGGGTCAGGACTAGCGTCACTAGCTCCTACAATGAGCAGTTCTTC.

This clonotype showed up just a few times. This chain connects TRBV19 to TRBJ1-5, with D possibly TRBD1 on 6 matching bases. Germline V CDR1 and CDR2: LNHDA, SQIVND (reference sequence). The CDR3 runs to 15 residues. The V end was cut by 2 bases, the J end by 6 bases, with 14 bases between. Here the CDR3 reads CASSIPYRESQPQHF. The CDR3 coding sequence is TGTGCCAGTAGTATACCCTACAGGGAGAGTCAGCCCCAGCATTTT.

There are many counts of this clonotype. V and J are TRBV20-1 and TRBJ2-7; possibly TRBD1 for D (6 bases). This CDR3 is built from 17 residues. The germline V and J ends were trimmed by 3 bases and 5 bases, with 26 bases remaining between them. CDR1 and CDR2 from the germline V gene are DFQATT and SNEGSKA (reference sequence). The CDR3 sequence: CSARSFTMQGKANEQYF. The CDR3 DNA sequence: TGCAGTGCTAGGTCCTTCACCATGCAGGGGAAGGCAAACGAGCAGTACTTC.

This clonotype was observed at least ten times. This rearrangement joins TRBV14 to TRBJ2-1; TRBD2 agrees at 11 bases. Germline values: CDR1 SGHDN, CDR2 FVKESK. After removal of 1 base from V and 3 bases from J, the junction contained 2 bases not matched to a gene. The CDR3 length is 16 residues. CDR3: CASSQGLAGNYNEQFF. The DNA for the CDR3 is TGTGCCAGCAGCCAAGGACTAGCGGGAAACTACAATGAGCAGTTCTTC.

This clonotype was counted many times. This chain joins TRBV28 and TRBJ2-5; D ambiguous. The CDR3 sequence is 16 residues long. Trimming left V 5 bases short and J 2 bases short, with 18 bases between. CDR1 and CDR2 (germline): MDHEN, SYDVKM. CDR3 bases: TGTGCCAGCAGTCCCTCCATAGGGCAGATACAAGAGACCCAGTACTTC. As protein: CASSPSIGQIQETQYF.

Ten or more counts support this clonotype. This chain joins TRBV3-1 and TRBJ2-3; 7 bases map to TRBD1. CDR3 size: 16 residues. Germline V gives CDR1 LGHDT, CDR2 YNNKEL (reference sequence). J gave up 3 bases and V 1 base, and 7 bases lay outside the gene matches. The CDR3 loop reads CASSQAYRGSTDTQYF. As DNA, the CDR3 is TGTGCCAGCAGCCAAGCCTACAGGGGCTCAACAGATACGCAGTATTTT.

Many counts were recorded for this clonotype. CDR3 bases: TGTGCCAGCAGCTTAGCGCATGGTCTAGCGGGAGGCAACGAGCAGTACTTC. Its translation: CASSLAHGLAGGNEQYF. The genes are TRBV7-2 and TRBJ2-7; 11 nucleotides agree with TRBD2. The CDR3 contains 17 residues. CDR1 is SGHTA and CDR2 is FQGNSA in the germline V gene. The V and J ends lost 0 bases and 5 bases, in that order; junction bases with no gene match: 9.

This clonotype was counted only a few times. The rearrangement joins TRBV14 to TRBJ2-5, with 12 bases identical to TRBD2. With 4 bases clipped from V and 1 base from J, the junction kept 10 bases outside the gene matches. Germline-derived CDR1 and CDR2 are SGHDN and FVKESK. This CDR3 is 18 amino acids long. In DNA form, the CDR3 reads TGTGCCAGCAGCCCGTTCAAATGGACTAGCGGGATCCAAGAGACCCAGTACTTC. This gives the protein CASSPFKWTSGIQETQYF.

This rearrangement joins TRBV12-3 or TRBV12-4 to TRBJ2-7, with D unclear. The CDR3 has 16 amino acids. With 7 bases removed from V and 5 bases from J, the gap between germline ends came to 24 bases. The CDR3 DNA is TGTGCCAGCACTCTAGTAGGCGGCCTTTTCCCGCACGAGCAGTACTTC. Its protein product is CASTLVGGLFPHEQYF.

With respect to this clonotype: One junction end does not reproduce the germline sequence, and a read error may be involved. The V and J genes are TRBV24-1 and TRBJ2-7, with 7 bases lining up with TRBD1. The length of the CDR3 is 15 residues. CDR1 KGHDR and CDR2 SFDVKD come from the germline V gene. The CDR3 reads CATSNLGTDSSEQYF. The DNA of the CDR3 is TGTGCCACCAGTAATTTGGGGACAGATTCATCCGAGCAGTACTTC.

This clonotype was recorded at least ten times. The CDR3 protein is CASSRDITYEQYF. In DNA form, the CDR3 reads TGTGCCAGCAGTAGGGACATTACCTACGAGCAGTACTTC. V and J are TRBV6-1 and TRBJ2-7, with a possible D match to TRBD1 (6 bases). Deletions cut 5 bases from V and 2 bases from J, with 10 bases between. Per germline, CDR1 MNHNS and CDR2 SASEGT. This CDR3 region has 13 residues.

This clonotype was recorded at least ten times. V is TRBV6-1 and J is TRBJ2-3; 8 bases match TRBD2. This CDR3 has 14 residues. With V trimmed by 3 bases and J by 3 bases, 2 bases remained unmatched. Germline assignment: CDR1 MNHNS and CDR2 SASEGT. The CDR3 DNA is TGTGCCAGCAGTGACGGGGGGGGGACAGATACGCAGTATTTT. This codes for CASSDGGGTDTQYF.

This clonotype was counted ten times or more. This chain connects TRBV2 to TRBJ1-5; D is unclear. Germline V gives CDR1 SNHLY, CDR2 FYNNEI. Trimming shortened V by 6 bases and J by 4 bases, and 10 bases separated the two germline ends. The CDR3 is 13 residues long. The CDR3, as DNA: TGTGCCAGCAGATCCTTGCAAAATCAGCCCCAGCATTTT. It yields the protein CASRSLQNQPQHF.

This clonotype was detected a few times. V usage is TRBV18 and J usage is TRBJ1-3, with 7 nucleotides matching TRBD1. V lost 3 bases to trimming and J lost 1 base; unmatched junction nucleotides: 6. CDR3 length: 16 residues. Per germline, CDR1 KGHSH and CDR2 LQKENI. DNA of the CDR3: TGTGCCAGCTCACCGAACATGGGACAGTCTGGAAACACCATATATTTT. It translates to CASSPNMGQSGNTIYF.

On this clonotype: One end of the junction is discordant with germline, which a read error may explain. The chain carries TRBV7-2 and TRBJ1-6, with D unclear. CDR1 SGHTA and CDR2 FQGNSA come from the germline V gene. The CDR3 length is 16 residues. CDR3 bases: TGTGCCGGCAGCTTAGCCCCAAGCTCCTATAATTCACCCCTCCAGTTT. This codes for CAGSLAPSSYNSPLQF.

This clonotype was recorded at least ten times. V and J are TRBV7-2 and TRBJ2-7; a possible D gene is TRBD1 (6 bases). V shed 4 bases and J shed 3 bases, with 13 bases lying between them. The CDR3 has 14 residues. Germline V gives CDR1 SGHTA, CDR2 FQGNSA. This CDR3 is CASSSGESGYEQYF. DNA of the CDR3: TGTGCCAGCAGCTCAGGGGAGAGTGGCTACGAGCAGTACTTC. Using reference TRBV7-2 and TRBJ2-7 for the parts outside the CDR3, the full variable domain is GAGVSQSPSNKVTEKGKDVELRCDPISGHTALYWYRQSLGQGLEFLIYFQGNSAPDKSGLPSDRFSAERTGGSVSTLTIQRTQQEDSAVYLCASSSGESGYEQYFGPGTRLTVT.

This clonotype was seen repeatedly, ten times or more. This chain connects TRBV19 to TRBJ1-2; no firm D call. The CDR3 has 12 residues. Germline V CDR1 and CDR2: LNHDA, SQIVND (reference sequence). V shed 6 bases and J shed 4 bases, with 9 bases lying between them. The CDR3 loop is CASSGSTYGYTF. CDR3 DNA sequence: TGTGCCAGTAGCGGCAGCACCTATGGCTACACCTTC. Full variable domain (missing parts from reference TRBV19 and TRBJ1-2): DGGITQSPKYLFRKEGQNVTLSCEQNLNHDAMYWYRQDPGQGLRLIYYSQIVNDFQKGDIAEGYSVSREKKESFPLTVTSAQKNPTAFYLCASSGSTYGYTFGSGTRLTVV.

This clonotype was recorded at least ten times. The CDR3 sequence: CASSLGGQRNQPQHF. CDR3 nucleotide sequence: TGTGCCAGCAGCTTAGGGGGGCAGCGCAATCAGCCCCAGCATTTT. This chain connects TRBV11-2 to TRBJ1-5, with D possibly matching TRBD1 (6 bases). This CDR3 region has 15 residues. Trimming took 1 base from V and 2 from J, leaving 9 bases between them. From germline, CDR1 is SGHAT and CDR2 FQNNGV. The whole variable domain, remainder taken from reference TRBV11-2 and TRBJ1-5, is EAGVAQSPRYKIIEKRQSVAFWCNPISGHATLYWYQQILGQGPKLLIQFQNNGVVDDSQLPKDRFSAERLKGVDSTLKIQPAKLEDSAVYLCASSLGGQRNQPQHFGDGTRLSIL.